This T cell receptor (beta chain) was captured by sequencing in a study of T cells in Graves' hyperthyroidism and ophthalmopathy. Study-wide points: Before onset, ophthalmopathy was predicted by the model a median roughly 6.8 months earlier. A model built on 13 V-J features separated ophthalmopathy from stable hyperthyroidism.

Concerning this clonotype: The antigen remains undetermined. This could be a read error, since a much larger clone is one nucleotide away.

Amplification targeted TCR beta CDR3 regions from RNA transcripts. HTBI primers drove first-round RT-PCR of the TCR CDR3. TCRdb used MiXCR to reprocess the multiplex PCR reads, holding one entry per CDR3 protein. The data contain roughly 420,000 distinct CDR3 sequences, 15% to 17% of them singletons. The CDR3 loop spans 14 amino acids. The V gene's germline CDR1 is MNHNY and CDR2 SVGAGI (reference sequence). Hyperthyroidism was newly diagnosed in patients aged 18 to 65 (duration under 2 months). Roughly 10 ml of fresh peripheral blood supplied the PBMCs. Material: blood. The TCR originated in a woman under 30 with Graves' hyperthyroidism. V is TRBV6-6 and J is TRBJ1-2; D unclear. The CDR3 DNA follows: TGTGCCAGCAGTTACTCTGTCGGTGGGTATGGCAACACCTTC. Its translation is CASSYSVGGYGNTF.